The next 18 T cell receptor beta chains were all read from a single sample in a study of human T cells and chemical hapten exposure. TCRdb re-derived calls from the RACE reads in MiXCR, one entry per CDR3 protein. The sample includes about 120,000 distinct CDR3 sequences, roughly 14% of them seen just once. Time point: pre-sensitization, week 0. The treatment was: therapeutic diphenylcyclopropenone sensitization with weekly scalp DPC. Sequencing was performed on whole blood, taken in connection with sensitization to the hapten diphenylcyclopropenone (DPC). These receptors came from a young woman with alopecia areata. Some clones in this sample may be carry-over from other donors' samples.

In its sample, this clonotype was seen a few times. The chain uses TRBV6-5 and TRBJ2-2; D not resolved. Germline V gene sequence: CDR1 MNHEY, CDR2 SVGAGI. This CDR3 region has 16 residues. V dropped 6 bases and J dropped 3 bases, with 17 bases sitting between them. CDR3 DNA: TGTGCCAGCAGCCCCAGCTGGGTCCGGGACACCGGGGAGCTGTTTTTT. Translation gives CASSPSWVRDTGELFF.

In this sample, this clonotype turned up a few times. V and J are TRBV5-6 and TRBJ2-4, with TRBD1 identical over 8 bases. Germline V lookup: CDR1 SGHDT, CDR2 YYEEEE. V was pared by 1 base and J by 10 bases, with 10 bases of the junction left unmatched. CDR3 length equals 15 residues. The CDR3 here is CASSLSGQGRKIQYF. The CDR3 bases are TGTGCCAGCAGCTTGAGCGGACAGGGAAGGAAAATTCAGTACTTC.

This clonotype has a handful of counts. CDR3 residues: CSVIGHSSYEQYF. The CDR3, as DNA: TGCAGTGTAATCGGCCATAGCTCCTACGAGCAGTACTTC. J is TRBJ2-7 and V is TRBV20-1; D remains ambiguous. The CDR3 totals 13 residues. Germline V CDR1 and CDR2: DFQATT, SNEGSKA (reference sequence). Deletions cut 7 bases from V and 0 bases from J, with 13 bases between.

This clonotype was counted only a few times. The J gene is TRBJ2-1, the V gene TRBV20-1, with TRBD2 matching over 13 bases. The germline V gene encodes CDR1 DFQATT and CDR2 SNEGSKA (reference sequence). This CDR3 is built from 15 residues. V shed 4 bases and J 13 bases; nucleotides not matched to a gene: 13. The CDR3 sequence: CSATPGLAGSHFQFF. DNA of the CDR3: TGCAGTGCTACCCCGGGACTAGCGGGGTCGCATTTCCAGTTCTTC.

This clonotype was seen repeatedly, ten times or more. The CDR3: CASSEEFPWSGNTIYF. Here the CDR3 DNA reads TGTGCCAGCAGTGAAGAGTTCCCCTGGTCTGGAAACACCATATATTTT. V gene TRBV6-1 combines with J gene TRBJ1-3; D is unclear. CDR1 and CDR2 (germline): MNHNS, SASEGT. Trimming shortened V by 1 base and J by 1 base, and 11 bases separated the two germline ends. The CDR3 has 16 amino acids.

V usage is TRBV7-2 and J usage is TRBJ2-3; possible D gene TRBD1, 6 bases. Between the trimmed V and J ends, which lost 5 bases and 6 bases, there was a span of 15 bases. Germline CDR1 SGHTA, CDR2 FQGNSA. This CDR3 is 14 amino acids long. CDR3 bases: TGTGCCAGCAGCCCGACAAGGGGGTTTGATACGCAGTATTTT. This sequence encodes CASSPTRGFDTQYF.

This clonotype was seen once. A much larger clonotype is one base distant, so this may be a read error. V and J are TRBV7-6 and TRBJ1-3; tentatively, D is TRBD1 (6 bases). The CDR3 spans 16 residues. The germline CDR1 and CDR2 sequences are SGHVS and FNYEAQ. CDR3 residues: CVSSVYRASSGNTIYF. CDR3 DNA sequence: TGTGTCAGCAGCGTCTACAGGGCCAGCTCTGGAAACACCATATATTTT. Drawing the rest from reference TRBV7-6 and TRBJ1-3, the complete variable domain is GAGVSQSPRYKVTKRGQDVALRCDPISGHVSLYWYRQALGQGPEFLTYFNYEAQQDKSGLPNDRFSAERPEGSISTLTIQRTEQRDSAMYRCVSSVYRASSGNTIYFGEGSWLTVV.

This clonotype was detected many times. The rearrangement uses TRBV28 and TRBJ1-6, with 7 positions matching TRBD1. The V segment lost 2 bases and the J segment 7 bases; nucleotides outside the gene matches: 5. This CDR3 is built from 15 residues. The V gene's germline CDR1 is MDHEN and CDR2 SYDVKM. In DNA form, the CDR3 reads TGTGCCAGCAGTTTACGGCCAGGGGGGAATTCACCCCTCCACTTT. Its protein product is CASSLRPGGNSPLHF.

This clonotype has just a few counts. This chain connects TRBV7-9 to TRBJ1-1; 10 nucleotides line up with TRBD1. Germline V gives CDR1 SEHNR, CDR2 FQNEAQ (reference sequence). This CDR3 contains 15 residues. After removal of 6 bases from V and 5 bases from J, the junction contained 9 bases not matched to a gene. CDR3 residues: CASRFSGTGETEAFF. The CDR3 nucleotides read TGTGCCAGCAGGTTCTCCGGGACAGGGGAGACTGAAGCTTTCTTT.

The gene calls are TRBV5-4 and TRBJ2-7, with D perhaps matching TRBD1 (6 bases). The CDR3 is 12 amino acids. The germline gives CDR1 SGHNT, CDR2 YYREEE (reference sequence). V was trimmed by 4 bases and J by 5 bases, leaving 10 bases between them. CDR3 sequence: CASSSRTDEQYF. CDR3 in DNA: TGTGCCAGCAGCAGCAGGACAGACGAGCAGTACTTC.

V is TRBV29-1 and J is TRBJ2-1, with D possibly called TRBD1 or TRBD2 (5 bases each). V was cut by 4 bases and J by 7 bases, with 8 bases left in between. The CDR3 has 11 residues. CDR1 is SQVTM, CDR2 ANQGSEA, per germline. CDR3 sequence (DNA): TGCAGCGTTGGGGACCGAAATGAGCAGTTCTTC. As protein: CSVGDRNEQFF.

CDR3 residues: CASRTPGTGAYEQYF. Here the CDR3 DNA reads TGTGCCAGCAGAACTCCCGGGACAGGAGCCTACGAGCAGTACTTC. The chain joins TRBV28 to TRBJ2-7; 8 nucleotides match TRBD1. The germline V gene encodes CDR1 MDHEN and CDR2 SYDVKM. This CDR3 has 15 residues. With 6 bases clipped from V and 2 bases from J, the junction kept 9 bases outside the gene matches.

V usage is TRBV7-3 and J usage is TRBJ2-1; possibly TRBD2 for D (7 bases). CDR1 is SGHTA, CDR2 FQGTGA, per germline. CDR3 length: 15 residues. The germline V and J ends were trimmed by 5 bases and 6 bases, with 17 bases remaining between them. The CDR3 spells CASSPRGGPGNEQFF. In DNA, the CDR3 is TGTGCCAGCAGCCCCCGCGGGGGCCCAGGCAATGAGCAGTTCTTC. The full variable domain, its missing parts supplied by reference TRBV7-3 and TRBJ2-1, is GAGVSQTPSNKVTEKGKYVELRCDPISGHTALYWYRQSLGQGPEFLIYFQGTGAADDSGLPNDRFFAVRPEGSVSTLKIQRTERGDSAVYLCASSPRGGPGNEQFFGPGTRLTVL.

This rearrangement joins TRBV28 to TRBJ2-2; 7 nucleotides line up with TRBD1. The germline V gene has CDR1 MDHEN and CDR2 SYDVKM. Trimming took 11 bases from V and 3 from J; bases not matched to a gene: 18. The CDR3 sequence is 17 residues long. The DNA for the CDR3 is TGTGCCGGGAACTCAGGGTTAGGGGGCGCGTACACCGGGGAGCTGTTTTTT. Amino acid sequence: CAGNSGLGGAYTGELFF.

The V gene is TRBV18, the J gene TRBJ1-3, with 8 bases identical to TRBD1. The CDR3 totals 15 residues. V was pared by 6 bases and J by 1 base, with 5 bases of the junction left unmatched. The germline V gene encodes CDR1 KGHSH and CDR2 LQKENI. In DNA form, the CDR3 reads TGTGCCAGCTCGCCGGGACAGGCATCTGGAAACACCATATATTTT. Residues: CASSPGQASGNTIYF.

This clonotype came up a few times. The gene calls are TRBV5-5 and TRBJ1-5; the D is unclear. Germline V CDR1 and CDR2: SGHKS, YYEKEE (reference sequence). V dropped 0 bases and J dropped 9 bases, with 13 bases sitting between them. The CDR3 spans 14 residues. The CDR3 sequence is CASSLEATDRPQHF. CDR3 bases: TGTGCCAGCAGCTTGGAGGCGACGGATAGGCCCCAGCATTTT.

This clonotype was picked up a small number of times. The chain carries TRBV27 and TRBJ2-3; 9 bases map to TRBD2. The CDR3 consists of 14 residues. The germline gives CDR1 MNHEY, CDR2 SMNVEV (reference sequence). The trim removed 8 bases at V and 3 bases at J, leaving 6 bases unmatched. The CDR3 DNA sequence: TGTGCCAGCCGCGGGGGGGCCTTGACAGATACGCAGTATTTT. Protein product: CASRGGALTDTQYF.

This clonotype occurred many times. V and J are TRBV12-3 or TRBV12-4 and TRBJ2-2, with D possibly TRBD1 on 5 matching bases. Trimming shortened V by 2 bases and J by 3 bases, and 13 bases separated the two germline ends. The CDR3 sequence is 16 residues long. CDR3 amino acids: CASSLFPGMDTGELFF. CDR3 in DNA: TGTGCCAGCAGTTTATTCCCAGGGATGGACACCGGGGAGCTGTTTTTT.